This is a list of T cell receptor beta chains from one sample in a study of T cell responses to AZD1222 COVID-19 vaccine. TCRdb's copy holds only in-frame clones and misses some; the assay was immunoSEQ multiplex PCR. The table lists about 80,000 clones, around 93% of them singletons. Material: peripheral blood, obtained 28 days after the second AZD1222 dose. The receptors were sampled from an adult who received the AZD1222 COVID-19 vaccine. Both conserved end residues are part of each CDR3. D genes are given only for firm matches. Clone size appears in some rows only: once, few, many, or a class for an expanded clone.

V	D	J	size	length	DNA	CDR3
TRBV7-8	.	TRBJ1-5	.	14	TGTGCCAGCAGCTTAGGGGGCGCGGGGCAGCCCCAGCATTTT	CASSLGGAGQPQHF
TRBV28	TRBD1	TRBJ2-2	few	15	TGTGCCAGCAGTCGCGGACAGGGGGTATCCGGGGAGCTGTTTTTT	CASSRGQGVSGELFF
TRBV30	TRBD1	TRBJ2-7	.	14	TGTGCCTGGAGATCGCGGACAGGGGGTTTCGAGCAGTACTTC	CAWRSRTGGFEQYF
TRBV20-1	.	TRBJ1-2	few	11	TGCAGTGCTAGTACGAACTATGGCTACACCTTC	CSASTNYGYTF
TRBV3-1/TRBV3-2	.	TRBJ2-3	few	15	TGTGCCAGCAGCCAATTCAGGGTAGGGGCGGATACGCAGTATTTT	CASSQFRVGADTQYF
TRBV25-1	TRBD2	TRBJ2-7	.	15	TGTGCCAGCAGTGTACAGGGAACAGCGGGAGACGAGCAGTACTTC	CASSVQGTAGDEQYF
TRBV10-3	.	TRBJ2-2	.	12	TGTGCCATCAGCGAGAACACCGGGGAGCTGTTTTTT	CAISENTGELFF
TRBV6-5	.	TRBJ2-1	.	15	TGTGCCACTACAAGGAGGGGGGACGTCGACAATGAGCAGTTCTTC	CATTRRGDVDNEQFF
TRBV4-2	.	TRBJ2-2	.	14	TGTGCCAGCAGCCAAGCCCCAGTTTTGAGGGAGCTGTTTTTT	CASSQAPVLRELFF
TRBV7-3	.	TRBJ2-6	.	13	TGTGCCAGCAGCTTAAATGGGGCCAACGTCCTGACTTTC	CASSLNGANVLTF
TRBV6-2/TRBV6-3	.	TRBJ2-1	.	13	TGTGCCAGCAGTTACCTGGCTCCGAATGAGCAGTTCTTC	CASSYLAPNEQFF
TRBV15	.	TRBJ1-2	.	14	TGTGCCACCAGCAGAGGGACACTTAAAGGGGGCTACACCTTC	CATSRGTLKGGYTF
TRBV19	TRBD1	TRBJ1-1	.	14	TGTGCCAGTAGACTACAGGGGAAGAACACTGAAGCTTTCTTT	CASRLQGKNTEAFF
TRBV30	TRBD2	TRBJ2-7	.	12	TGTGCAATGACTAGCGGAACCTACGAGCAGTACTTC	CAMTSGTYEQYF